A single sample gave rise to the 26 T cell receptor beta chains below, sequenced in a study of blood T cell repertoires in COVID-19. The method was immunoSEQ multiplex PCR; TCRdb's version includes in-frame clones alone and lacks a portion of them. This table has 250,000 or so clones, 83% appearing once. The sequenced sample consisted of PBMCs or T cells enriched from blood (not recorded which). These receptors came from a woman aged 40 to 50 who had been exposed to COVID-19.

This clone was recorded only once. At one of its ends the junction is not consistent with the germline gene, which may arise from a read error. V and J are TRBV5-5 and TRBJ2-7, with D perhaps matching TRBD1 (5 bases). This CDR3 comprises 14 residues. Germline CDR1 and CDR2: SGHKS and YYEKEE (reference sequence). DNA of the CDR3: TGTGCCAGCACCTTGGGGCAGGGTTACGACGAGCAGTACTTC. This codes for CASTLGQGYDEQYF. The variable domain in full, with the rest retrieved from reference TRBV5-5 and TRBJ2-7, is DAGVTQSPTHLIKTRGQQVTLRCSPISGHKSVSWYQQVLGQGPQFIFQYYEKEERGRGNFPDRFSARQFPNYSSELNVNALLLGDSALYLCASTLGQGYDEQYFGPGTRLTVT.

The CDR3 DNA reads as TGCGCCAGCAGCTCCCAAGCGGGCCAAGGGGATACGCAGTATTTT. Protein sequence: CASSSQAGQGDTQYF. This rearrangement joins TRBV5-1 to TRBJ2-3; tentatively, D is TRBD2 (6 bases). The CDR3 length is 15 residues. V was shortened by 3 bases and J by 6 bases, with 17 bases between the two germline ends. Germline-derived CDR1 and CDR2 are SGHRS and YFSETQ. The full variable domain, rest sourced from reference TRBV5-1 and TRBJ2-3, is KAGVTQTPRYLIKTRGQQVTLSCSPISGHRSVSWYQQTPGQGLQFLFEYFSETQRNKGNFPGRFSGRQFSNSRSEMNVSTLELGDSALYLCASSSQAGQGDTQYFGPGTRLTVL.

This clone appeared once. CDR3 nucleotides: TGTGCCAGCAGTTACTCAGCCAGGGTCGATCAGCCCCAGCATTTT. It is translated as CASSYSARVDQPQHF. This chain connects TRBV6-5 to TRBJ1-5; TRBD1 is a possible D gene (5 bases). Germline V gene lookup returns CDR1 MNHEY and CDR2 SVGAGI. The V end was cut by 0 bases, the J end by 5 bases, with 11 bases between. This CDR3 is 15 amino acids long.

The chain is built from TRBV4-1 and TRBJ1-4; no reliable D call. This CDR3 spans 13 amino acids. V was pared by 5 bases and J by 8 bases, with 12 bases between. Germline CDR1 MGHRA, CDR2 YSYEKL. The chain's CDR3 is CASSISSGEKLFF. CDR3 bases: TGCGCCAGCAGCATAAGCAGCGGGGAAAAACTGTTTTTT.

The chain employs TRBV2 and TRBJ2-7, with D possibly being TRBD2 (6 bases). In germline, CDR1 is SNHLY, CDR2 FYNNEI. The V gene lost 3 bases and the J gene lost 7 bases, with 19 bases spanning the gap. The CDR3 totals 15 residues. DNA of the CDR3: TGTGCCAGCAGTGATACGGGGGAAGGGGTCTTGGAGCAGTACTTC. Translation gives CASSDTGEGVLEQYF.

The chain's CDR3 is CASGLGGATNEKLFF. CDR3 sequence (DNA): TGTGCTAGTGGTTTGGGAGGAGCAACTAATGAAAAACTGTTTTTT. The chain uses TRBV12-5 and TRBJ1-4, with D unclear. From germline, CDR1 is LGHNT and CDR2 FRNRAP. Trimming removed 1 base at V and 0 bases at J, with 6 bases between. The CDR3 covers 15 residues.

V gene TRBV19 combines with J gene TRBJ2-7; D is perhaps TRBD1 (6 bases). The germline V gene has CDR1 LNHDA and CDR2 SQIVND (reference sequence). The CDR3 covers 11 residues. The V end was cut by 10 bases, the J end by 3 bases, with 10 bases between. The CDR3 bases are TGTGCCACGGGACAACTCTACGAGCAGTACTTC. Translated, it gives CATGQLYEQYF. The variable domain in full, completed from reference TRBV19 and TRBJ2-7, reads DGGITQSPKYLFRKEGQNVTLSCEQNLNHDAMYWYRQDPGQGLRLIYYSQIVNDFQKGDIAEGYSVSREKKESFPLTVTSAQKNPTAFYLCATGQLYEQYFGPGTRLTVT.

The sample holds a few counts of this clone. This chain uses TRBV5-5 with TRBJ1-1; perhaps TRBD1 as D (5 bases). CDR1 and CDR2 from the germline V gene are SGHKS and YYEKEE (reference sequence). The CDR3 totals 16 residues. V was trimmed by 4 bases and J by 1 base, leaving 17 bases between them. CDR3 sequence (DNA): TGTGCCAGCAGCCAGGACTATCGAAGGGGGAACACTGAAGCTTTCTTT. Translating it yields CASSQDYRRGNTEAFF.

The chain carries TRBV7-3 and TRBJ1-1; no clear D. Trimming took 1 base from V and 4 from J, leaving 10 bases between them. Looked up from germline, CDR1 is SGHTA and CDR2 is FQGTGA. This CDR3 contains 14 residues. CDR3 sequence: CASSLSSGSTEAFF. The CDR3, as DNA: TGTGCCAGCAGCTTAAGTTCGGGGAGCACTGAAGCTTTCTTT.

This chain uses TRBV20-1 with TRBJ2-1, with 9 bases matching TRBD2. This CDR3 has 18 residues. Germline CDR1 DFQATT, CDR2 SNEGSKA (reference sequence). J gave up 0 bases and V 3 bases, and 12 bases lay outside the gene matches. CDR3 residues: CSASQRGAQRNSYNEQFF. The CDR3 region has the DNA TGCAGTGCTAGTCAGCGGGGGGCCCAAAGAAACTCCTACAATGAGCAGTTCTTC.

The gene calls are TRBV4-1 and TRBJ1-1, with TRBD1 matching over 8 bases. Germline V lookup: CDR1 MGHRA, CDR2 YSYEKL. V gave up 0 bases and J gave up 9 bases; unmatched junction bases: 12. This CDR3 comprises 16 residues. CDR3 sequence reads: CASSQDSPPGTGKAFF. The CDR3 coding sequence is TGCGCCAGCAGCCAAGATTCCCCTCCGGGGACAGGTAAAGCTTTCTTT.

V gene TRBV7-6 combines with J gene TRBJ2-7; weak D call: TRBD1 (5 bases). The CDR3 length is 14 residues. Per the germline V gene, CDR1 is SGHVS and CDR2 is FNYEAQ. The germline V and J ends were trimmed by 3 bases and 3 bases, with 12 bases remaining between them. The CDR3 DNA sequence: TGTGCCAGCAGCTTCGGTCAGGGCATCTACGAGCAGTACTTC. Protein sequence: CASSFGQGIYEQYF.

The V call is TRBV5-1, the J call TRBJ1-1; 10 bases map to TRBD1. The CDR3 has 13 residues. CDR1 is SGHRS and CDR2 is YFSETQ in the germline V gene. Trimming cost V 7 bases and J 5 bases; bases outside gene matches: 5. CDR3 coding DNA: TGCGCCAGCCGGGACAGGGGAGATACTGAAGCTTTCTTT. Its protein is CASRDRGDTEAFF.

V gene TRBV4-1 combines with J gene TRBJ1-4; D uncertain. V gave up 5 bases and J gave up 0 bases, with 10 bases separating them. Germline lookup yields CDR1 MGHRA and CDR2 YSYEKL. The CDR3 is 15 residues long. DNA of the CDR3: TGCGCCAGCAGCTCCCTCGGGGCAACTAATGAAAAACTGTTTTTT. This translates into CASSSLGATNEKLFF.

The chain recombines TRBV3-1 (or the pseudogene TRBV3-2) with TRBJ1-3; the match to TRBD1 covers 9 bases. Germline V gene lookup returns CDR1 LGHDT and CDR2 YNNKEL (reference sequence). V was clipped by 4 bases and J by 1 base; unmatched bases: 5. The length of the CDR3 is 16 residues. The DNA for the CDR3 is TGTGCCAGCAGCCCTTGGGACAGGGAGTCTGGAAACACCATATATTTT. It yields the protein CASSPWDRESGNTIYF.

The chain's CDR3 is CASSPGGARADTQYF. For the CDR3, the DNA is TGTGCCAGCAGTCCCGGGGGGGCCCGGGCAGATACGCAGTATTTT. The J gene is TRBJ2-3, the V gene TRBV27; 8 positions agree with TRBD2. CDR1 and CDR2 (germline): MNHEY, SMNVEV (reference sequence). The CDR3 extends over 15 amino acids. J lost 4 bases, V lost 5 bases, and 8 bases had no gene match.

The rearrangement uses TRBV7-9 and TRBJ1-2; D is perhaps TRBD1 (5 bases). This CDR3 is 13 amino acids long. Germline CDR1 SEHNR, CDR2 FQNEAQ (reference sequence). Trimming took 4 bases from V and 7 from J, leaving 13 bases between them. This chain's CDR3 is CASSYSTEPGYTF. Written as DNA, the CDR3 is TGTGCCAGCAGCTATTCGACAGAACCTGGCTACACCTTC.

The chain joins TRBV5-6 to TRBJ2-3, with D uncertain. The germline CDR1 and CDR2 sequences are SGHDT and YYEEEE. V gave up 1 base and J gave up 0 bases, with 12 bases separating them. This CDR3 comprises 16 residues. The CDR3 nucleotides are TGTGCCAGCAGCTTGCCTACAGAAGCTAGCACAGATACGCAGTATTTT. It is translated as CASSLPTEASTDTQYF.

This clone was observed once. The chain uses TRBV28 and TRBJ1-5, with D unclear. Germline V gene data show CDR1 as MDHEN and CDR2 as SYDVKM. The CDR3 is 14 residues long. V dropped 9 bases and J dropped 5 bases, with 17 bases sitting between them. The CDR3 loop is CASYNGASYQPQHF. The CDR3 DNA follows: TGTGCCAGTTACAACGGAGCATCCTATCAGCCCCAGCATTTT. The complete variable domain, with remaining parts taken from reference TRBV28 and TRBJ1-5, reads DVKVTQSSRYLVKRTGEKVFLECVQDMDHENMFWYRQDPGLGLRLIYFSYDVKMKEKGDIPEGYSVSREKKERFSLILESASTNQTSMYLCASYNGASYQPQHFGDGTRLSIL.

The rearrangement links TRBV5-6 to TRBJ2-7; D is ambiguous. CDR1 is SGHDT, CDR2 YYEEEE, per germline. The CDR3 runs 13 residues. V was clipped by 1 base and J by 7 bases, with 12 bases between them. The DNA for the CDR3 is TGTGCCAGCAGCTTGATCCGGTTTCAAGAGCAGTACTTC. This sequence encodes CASSLIRFQEQYF.

V usage is TRBV5-1 and J usage is TRBJ2-1; 14 bases agree with TRBD2. From germline, CDR1 is SGHRS and CDR2 YFSETQ. The V gene end was trimmed by 4 bases and the J gene end by 0 bases; junction bases not matched to a gene: 12. The length of the CDR3 is 20 residues. The CDR3 DNA is TGCGCCAGCAGCAGATGGACTAGCGGGGGGTCCGTTAGCTCCTACAATGAGCAGTTCTTC. As protein: CASSRWTSGGSVSSYNEQFF.

The V call is TRBV7-6, the J call TRBJ1-4; no clear D gene. The CDR3 length is 13 residues. The ends were cut back, 5 bases at V and 8 bases at J, with 12 bases in the middle. Per the germline V gene, CDR1 is SGHVS and CDR2 is FNYEAQ. The CDR3 here is CASSAEAGEKLFF. The CDR3 DNA follows: TGTGCCAGCAGCGCAGAAGCGGGGGAAAAACTGTTTTTT.

V is TRBV27 and J is TRBJ2-5; the D call may be TRBD1 or TRBD2 (7 bases each). The CDR3 loop spans 12 amino acids. Germline V gives CDR1 MNHEY, CDR2 SMNVEV (reference sequence). The V end lost 10 bases, the J end lost 5 bases, and 14 bases lay between the germline ends. The CDR3 protein is CATRGGGETQYF. CDR3 nucleotides: TGTGCCACCAGGGGGGGAGGGGAGACCCAGTACTTC.

The gene calls are TRBV2 and TRBJ1-4; D possibly corresponds to TRBD1 (5 bases). Germline V gene sequence: CDR1 SNHLY, CDR2 FYNNEI. V lost 4 bases and J lost 5, with 14 bases in between. The CDR3 has 15 residues. This CDR3 reads CASSGVQGSNEKLFF. The CDR3 DNA follows: TGTGCCAGCAGTGGGGTGCAGGGATCAAATGAAAAACTGTTTTTT.

This clone was found a few times. The chain employs TRBV7-7 and TRBJ1-4, with 9 bases aligning to TRBD1. This CDR3 contains 15 residues. The V gene's germline CDR1 is SSHAT and CDR2 FNYEAQ (reference sequence). The CDR3 region is CAYLVRDRDNEKLFF. The CDR3 DNA follows: TGTGCTTACCTTGTCCGGGACAGGGACAATGAAAAACTGTTTTTT.

On this clone itself: Within the sample, other DNA sequences also encode this same CDR3. V is TRBV5-1 and J is TRBJ1-4; 9 bases are a match to TRBD1. The ends lost 2 bases at V and 8 bases at J; junction bases unmatched: 4. The CDR3 has 14 amino acids. From germline, CDR1 is SGHRS and CDR2 YFSETQ. CDR3: CASSLQGAAEKLFF. The CDR3 DNA reads as TGCGCCAGCAGCTTACAGGGGGCAGCGGAAAAACTGTTTTTT.